This T cell receptor (beta chain) is from a study of T cells in Graves' hyperthyroidism and ophthalmopathy. Findings and limits, study-wide: Appearing also in blood were most of the thyroid clonotypes expanded above 0.001.

This CDR3 region has 16 residues. Between the trimmed V and J ends, which lost 6 bases and 2 bases, there was a span of 17 bases. Comment on this clonotype: Its antigen remains unknown.

Newly diagnosed hyperthyroidism patients aged 18 to 65 years had disease lasting under 2 months. A patient was excluded if there was uncontrolled infection, other autoimmune disease, pregnancy or lactation. Orbital computed tomography and thyroid ultrasound, together with serum TRAb and thyroxine and clinical symptoms, were used for diagnoses. Researchers amplified the TCR beta CDR3 regions from RNA transcripts. HTBI primers were employed in a first-round RT-PCR of the TCR CDR3. TCRdb reanalysed the multiplex PCR reads using MiXCR and keeps one entry per CDR3 protein. The sample contains a few hundred thousand distinct CDR3 sequences, about 15% of which appear only once.

The receptor was derived from a woman aged 25-40 years with Graves' hyperthyroidism. This sequence joins TRBV12-3 or TRBV12-4 and TRBJ2-4; the D call may be TRBD1 or TRBD2 (6 bases each). The sequenced material came from blood. The CDR3, as DNA: TGTGCCAGCAGGTCGTGGGGGGACACCACCAAAAACATTCAGTACTTC. It specifies CASRSWGDTTKNIQYF.